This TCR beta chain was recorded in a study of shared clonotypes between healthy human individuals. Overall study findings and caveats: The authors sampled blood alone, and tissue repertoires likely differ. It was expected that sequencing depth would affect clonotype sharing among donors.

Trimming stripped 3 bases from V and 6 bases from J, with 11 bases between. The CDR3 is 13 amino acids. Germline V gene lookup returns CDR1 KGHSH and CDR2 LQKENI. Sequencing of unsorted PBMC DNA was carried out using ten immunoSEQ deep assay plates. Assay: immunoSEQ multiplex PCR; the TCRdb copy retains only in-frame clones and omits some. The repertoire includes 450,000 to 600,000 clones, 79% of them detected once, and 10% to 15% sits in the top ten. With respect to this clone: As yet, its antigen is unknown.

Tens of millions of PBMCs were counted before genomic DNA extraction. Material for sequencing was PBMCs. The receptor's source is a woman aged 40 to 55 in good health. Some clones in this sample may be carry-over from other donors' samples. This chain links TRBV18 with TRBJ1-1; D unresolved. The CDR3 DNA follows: TGTGCCAGCTCACCGGAAGTCGTGGCTGAAGCTTTCTTT. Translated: CASSPEVVAEAFF.